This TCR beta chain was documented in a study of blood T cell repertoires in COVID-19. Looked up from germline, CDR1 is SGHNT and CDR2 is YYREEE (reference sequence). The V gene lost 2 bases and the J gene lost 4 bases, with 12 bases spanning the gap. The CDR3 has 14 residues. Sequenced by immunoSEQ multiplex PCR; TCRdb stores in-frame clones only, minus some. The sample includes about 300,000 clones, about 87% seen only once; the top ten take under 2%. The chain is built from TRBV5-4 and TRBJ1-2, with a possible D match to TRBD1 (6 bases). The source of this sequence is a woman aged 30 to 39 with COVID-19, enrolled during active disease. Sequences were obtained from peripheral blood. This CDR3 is CASSFHRATYGYTF. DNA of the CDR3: TGTGCCAGCAGCTTCCACAGGGCGACCTATGGCTACACCTTC.